This T cell receptor beta chain is from a study of blood T cells in healthy people across ages. A second about 6 to 12 cycle PCR used barcoded and J-beta primers. TCRdb called the 5' RACE reads again in MiXCR, with one record for every CDR3 protein. The table has fewer than 700,000 distinct CDR3 sequences, approximately 40% seen once. The table lists this clonotype with a few counts. The clonotype originates from a man aged 80 or over in good health. The sequenced sample consisted of blood.

DNA of the CDR3: TGTGCCATCAGCCTTAGGCCGGACAATGAGCAGTTCTTC. Translating gives CAISLRPDNEQFF. The V call is TRBV10-3, the J call TRBJ2-1; D ambiguous. V was trimmed by 6 bases and J by 5 bases, leaving 11 bases between them. The CDR3 runs 13 residues. The germline V gene has CDR1 ENHRY and CDR2 SYGVKD.